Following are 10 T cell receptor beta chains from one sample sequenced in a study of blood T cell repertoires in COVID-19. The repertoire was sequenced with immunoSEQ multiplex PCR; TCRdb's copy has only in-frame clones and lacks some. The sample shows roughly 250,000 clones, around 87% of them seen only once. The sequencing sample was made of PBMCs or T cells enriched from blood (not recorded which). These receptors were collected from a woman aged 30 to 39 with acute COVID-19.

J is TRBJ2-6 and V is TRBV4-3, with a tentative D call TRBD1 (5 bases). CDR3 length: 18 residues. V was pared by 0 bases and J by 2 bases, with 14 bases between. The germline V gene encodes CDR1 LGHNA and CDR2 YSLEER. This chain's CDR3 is CASSQELGPGTGANVLTF. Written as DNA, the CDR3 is TGCGCCAGCAGCCAAGAGCTCGGGCCAGGGACTGGGGCCAACGTCCTGACTTTC.

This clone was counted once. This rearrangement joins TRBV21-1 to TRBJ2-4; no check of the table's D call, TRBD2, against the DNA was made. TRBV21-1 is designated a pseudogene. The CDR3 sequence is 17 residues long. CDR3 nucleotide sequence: TGTGCCAGCAGCAAAGCGATAAGGGGACTAGCCAAAAACATTCAGTACTTC. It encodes CASSKAIRGLAKNIQYF.

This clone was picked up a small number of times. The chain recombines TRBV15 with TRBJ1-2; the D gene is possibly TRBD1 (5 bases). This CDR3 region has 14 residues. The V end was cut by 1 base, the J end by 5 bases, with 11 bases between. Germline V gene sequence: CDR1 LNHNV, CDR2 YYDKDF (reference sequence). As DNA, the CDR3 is TGTGCCACCAGCAGAGCCCCGGGGGGGTATGGCTACACCTTC. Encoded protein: CATSRAPGGYGYTF.

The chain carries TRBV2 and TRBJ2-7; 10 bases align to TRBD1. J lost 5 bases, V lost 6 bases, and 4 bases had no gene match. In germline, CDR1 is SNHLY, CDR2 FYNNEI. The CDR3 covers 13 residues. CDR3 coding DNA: TGTGCCAGCAGGGGCGGGACAGGGGACGAGCAGTACTTC. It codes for CASRGGTGDEQYF.

The CDR3 DNA reads TGTGCCAGCAGCCCAGACGGAGGGAAGGATGGCACTGAAGCTTTCTTT. Protein product: CASSPDGGKDGTEAFF. The gene calls are TRBV7-2 and TRBJ1-1; the D is unclear. Trimming took 5 bases from V and 4 from J, leaving 20 bases between them. Germline V gene lookup returns CDR1 SGHTA and CDR2 FQGNSA. The CDR3 loop spans 16 amino acids.

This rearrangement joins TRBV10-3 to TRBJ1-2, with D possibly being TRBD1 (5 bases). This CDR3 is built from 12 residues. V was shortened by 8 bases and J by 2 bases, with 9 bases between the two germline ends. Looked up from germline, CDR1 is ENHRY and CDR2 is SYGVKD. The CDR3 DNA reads TGTGCCATCCAGGAGGGGAACTATGGCTACACCTTC. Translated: CAIQEGNYGYTF.

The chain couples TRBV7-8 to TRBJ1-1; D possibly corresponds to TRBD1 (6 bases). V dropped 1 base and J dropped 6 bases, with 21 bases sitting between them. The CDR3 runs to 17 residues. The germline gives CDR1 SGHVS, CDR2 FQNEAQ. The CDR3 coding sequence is TGTGCCAGCAGCTTAGGCCCCTGGGGGGGCGACGGGGCTGAAGCTTTCTTT. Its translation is CASSLGPWGGDGAEAFF.

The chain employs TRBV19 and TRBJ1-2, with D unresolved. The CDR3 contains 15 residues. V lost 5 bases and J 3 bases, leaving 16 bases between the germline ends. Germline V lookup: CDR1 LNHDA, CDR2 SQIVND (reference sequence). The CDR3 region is CASSRGGPGDYGYTF. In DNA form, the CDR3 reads TGTGCCAGTAGTCGAGGCGGCCCTGGAGACTATGGCTACACCTTC.

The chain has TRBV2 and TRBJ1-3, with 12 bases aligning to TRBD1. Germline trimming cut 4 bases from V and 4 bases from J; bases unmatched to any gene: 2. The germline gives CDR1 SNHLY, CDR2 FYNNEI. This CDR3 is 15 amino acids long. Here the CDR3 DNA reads TGTGCCAGCAGTGGGGACAGGGGGCACGGAAACACCATATATTTT. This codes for CASSGDRGHGNTIYF.

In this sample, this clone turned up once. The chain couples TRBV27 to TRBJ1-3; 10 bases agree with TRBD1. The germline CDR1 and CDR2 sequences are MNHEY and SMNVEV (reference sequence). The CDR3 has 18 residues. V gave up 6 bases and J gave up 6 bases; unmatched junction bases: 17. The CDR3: CASSPDPRTGGLVNTIYF. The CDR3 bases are TGTGCCAGCAGCCCCGACCCCCGGACAGGGGGTCTCGTAAACACCATATATTTT.